Presented here are 22 T cell receptor beta chains from one specimen sequenced in a study of post-analysis software for immune sequencing data. Sequencing libraries made from TCR beta cDNA carried unique molecular identifiers. TCRdb reprocessed the PCR reads via MiXCR and lists one record per CDR3 protein. The sample contains hundreds of thousands of distinct CDR3 sequences, roughly two fifths of which appear only once. For these TCRs, the target antigens are not known. Study-wide findings and caveats: In patients, TRBV5-6, TRBV5-1 and TRBV20-1 belonged to five TRBV segments found more frequently than in controls.

The sample consisted of blood. Every receptor here comes from a girl aged 5 to 17 with multiple sclerosis.

Many counts were recorded for this clonotype. This chain links TRBV7-9 with TRBJ1-2; 7 bases line up with TRBD1. The V gene end was trimmed by 1 base and the J gene end by 2 bases; junction bases not matched to a gene: 4. There are 15 residues in the CDR3. Germline CDR1 and CDR2: SEHNR and FQNEAQ (reference sequence). The CDR3 spells CASSLGDSPNYGYTF. DNA of the CDR3: TGTGCCAGCAGCTTAGGGGACAGCCCCAACTATGGCTACACCTTC. Drawing the rest from reference TRBV7-9 and TRBJ1-2, the complete variable domain is DTGVSQNPRHKITKRGQNVTFRCDPISEHNRLYWYRQTLGQGPEFLTYFQNEAQLEKSRLLSDRFSAERPKGSFSTLEIQRTEQGDSAMYLCASSLGDSPNYGYTFGSGTRLTVV.

This clonotype was observed a single time. Sequence at one end of the junction differs from germline and may be a read error. This sequence joins TRBV6-4 and TRBJ2-1; 8 positions match TRBD1. The CDR3 spans 12 residues. Germline CDR1 MRHNA, CDR2 SNTAGT. In DNA, the CDR3 is TGTGCCAACAGTGACCGGGACAGGGAGCAGTTCTTC. Encoded protein: CANSDRDREQFF.

The chain uses TRBV5-1 and TRBJ2-1; weak D call: TRBD2 (6 bases). This CDR3 is built from 15 residues. V gave up 1 base and J gave up 7 bases, with 15 bases separating them. The germline gives CDR1 SGHRS, CDR2 YFSETQ. This CDR3 reads CASSLWGTRENEQFF. In DNA, the CDR3 is TGCGCCAGCAGCTTGTGGGGGACTCGCGAGAATGAGCAGTTCTTC. Looking up the rest from reference TRBV5-1 and TRBJ2-1 gives the full variable domain: KAGVTQTPRYLIKTRGQQVTLSCSPISGHRSVSWYQQTPGQGLQFLFEYFSETQRNKGNFPGRFSGRQFSNSRSEMNVSTLELGDSALYLCASSLWGTRENEQFFGPGTRLTVL.

This sequence joins TRBV7-3 and TRBJ2-1; TRBD2 is a possible D gene (6 bases). The CDR3 is 13 amino acids. CDR1 and CDR2 from the germline V gene are SGHTA and FQGTGA. Trimming cost V 1 base and J 7 bases, with 8 bases left between them. This CDR3 reads CASSLNGGNEQFF. In DNA form, the CDR3 reads TGTGCCAGCAGCTTAAACGGGGGAAATGAGCAGTTCTTC.

The V call is TRBV12-3 or TRBV12-4, the J call TRBJ2-1; D is perhaps TRBD2 (6 bases). V was clipped by 5 bases and J by 8 bases, with 13 bases between them. CDR3 length equals 13 residues. CDR3 nucleotide sequence: TGTGCCAGCAGTCGAGGAGGGATCGATGAGCAGTTCTTC. It encodes CASSRGGIDEQFF.

The chain has TRBV3-1 and TRBJ2-3, with 11 positions matching TRBD2. This CDR3 region has 14 residues. The junction had 4 bases not matched to a gene; V was cut back by 8 bases and J by 3 bases. The germline V gene has CDR1 LGHDT and CDR2 YNNKEL (reference sequence). This CDR3 reads CASATSGGTDTQYF. Here the CDR3 DNA reads TGTGCCAGCGCCACTAGCGGGGGTACAGATACGCAGTATTTT.

The V call is TRBV6-6, the J call TRBJ1-2; a possible D gene is TRBD1 (5 bases). The CDR3 extends over 13 amino acids. Looked up from germline, CDR1 is MNHNY and CDR2 is SVGAGI (reference sequence). Trimming cost V 6 bases and J 4 bases, with 12 bases left between them. The CDR3 loop reads CASRRRDLYGYTF. DNA for the CDR3: TGTGCCAGCAGGCGCAGGGACCTCTATGGCTACACCTTC.

The chain has TRBV7-3 and TRBJ2-7, with D perhaps TRBD1 (6 bases). In germline, CDR1 is SGHTA, CDR2 FQGTGA. CDR3 length: 13 amino acids. V was pared by 5 bases and J by 5 bases, with 13 bases between. The CDR3 region is CASSEDSNHEQYF. The CDR3 region has the DNA TGTGCCAGCAGCGAGGACAGTAACCACGAGCAGTACTTC.

In the case of this clonotype: Mismatch with germline at one junction end may stem from a read error. The chain joins TRBV9 to TRBJ2-1; possibly TRBD1 or TRBD2 for D (5 bases each). Germline V gives CDR1 SGDLS, CDR2 YYNGEE. CDR3 size: 15 residues. CDR3 sequence (DNA): TGTGCCAGCAGCGTAGCGAGGGGTAGGAGGAATGAGCAGGTCTTC. It translates to CASSVARGRRNEQVF.

This clonotype has a handful of counts. The rearrangement uses TRBV7-2 and TRBJ2-6; D is unresolved. Per the germline V gene, CDR1 is SGHTA and CDR2 is FQGNSA. The CDR3 totals 15 residues. Trimming cost V 4 bases and J 2 bases, with 9 bases left between them. The CDR3 here is CASSSPGTGANVLTF. For the CDR3, the DNA is TGTGCCAGCAGCTCTCCAGGCACTGGGGCCAACGTCCTGACTTTC.

This chain joins TRBV20-1 and TRBJ2-1, with TRBD2 matching 9 bases. J gave up 8 bases and V 6 bases, and 5 bases lay outside the gene matches. Germline V lookup: CDR1 DFQATT, CDR2 SNEGSKA (reference sequence). This CDR3 region has 12 residues. The CDR3: CSANERGDEQFF. CDR3 DNA: TGCAGTGCAAACGAGCGGGGGGATGAGCAGTTCTTC.

This chain uses TRBV5-1 with TRBJ2-5, with D unclear. Germline V gives CDR1 SGHRS, CDR2 YFSETQ. The ends were cut back, 1 base at V and 0 bases at J, with 7 bases in the middle. The CDR3 runs to 14 residues. CDR3 sequence reads: CASSLTTHQETQYF. The CDR3 coding sequence is TGCGCCAGCAGCTTGACAACTCACCAAGAGACCCAGTACTTC.

This CDR3 is CSVQGWSTEAFF. In nucleotides, the CDR3 is TGCAGCGTTCAGGGGTGGTCCACTGAAGCTTTCTTT. The V and J genes are TRBV29-1 and TRBJ1-1; a possible D gene is TRBD1 (6 bases). The CDR3 totals 12 residues. The germline V gene has CDR1 SQVTM and CDR2 ANQGSEA. V dropped 5 bases and J dropped 4 bases, with 11 bases sitting between them.

This chain connects TRBV5-6 to TRBJ2-4; 7 bases line up with TRBD1. Germline CDR1 reads SGHDT; CDR2 reads YYEEEE. The CDR3 loop spans 15 amino acids. V shed 0 bases, J shed 3 bases, and the junction held 3 bases outside the gene matches. This chain's CDR3 is CASSLGQGGKNIQYF. CDR3 bases: TGTGCCAGCAGCTTGGGACAGGGTGGCAAAAACATTCAGTACTTC.

CDR3 residues: CASSLGSKQYF. CDR3 DNA sequence: TGTGCCAGCAGTTTGGGGTCGAAGCAGTACTTC. The chain has TRBV28 and TRBJ2-5; D unresolved. V was shortened by 3 bases and J by 11 bases, with 10 bases between the two germline ends. The germline CDR1 and CDR2 sequences are MDHEN and SYDVKM. This CDR3 spans 11 amino acids.

This clonotype was detected a few times. The CDR3 bases are TGTGCCCAGTCTATCCGGGACAGCGATGGCTACACCTTC. It translates to CAQSIRDSDGYTF. The chain links TRBV10-3 to TRBJ1-2; 7 bases agree with TRBD1. Trimming at V came to 11 bases and at J to 6 bases, leaving 12 bases not matched to a gene. Germline V gene data show CDR1 as ENHRY and CDR2 as SYGVKD. The CDR3 is 13 residues long.

The V and J genes are TRBV7-3 and TRBJ2-5; D gene unclear. This CDR3 contains 14 residues. Trimming removed 3 bases from V and 4 bases from J, with 12 bases in between. Germline V gene lookup returns CDR1 SGHTA and CDR2 FQGTGA. The CDR3 sequence is CASSLTSRGETQYF. In nucleotides, the CDR3 is TGTGCCAGCAGCTTGACGTCCAGAGGAGAGACCCAGTACTTC.

The chain employs TRBV5-1 and TRBJ2-1, with a possible D match to TRBD2 (5 bases). In germline, CDR1 is SGHRS, CDR2 YFSETQ. The CDR3 runs 11 residues. V lost 5 bases, J lost 10 bases, and 10 bases lay in between. The CDR3 DNA is TGCGCCAGCAGTCCGGGAATAGAGCAGTTCTTC. It translates to CASSPGIEQFF.

In its sample, this clonotype was seen a few times. This sequence joins TRBV27 and TRBJ2-3; D remains ambiguous. The germline V and J ends were trimmed by 2 bases and 2 bases, with 8 bases remaining between them. Germline CDR1 reads MNHEY; CDR2 reads SMNVEV (reference sequence). The CDR3 spans 14 residues. This chain's CDR3 is CASSLIVDTDTQYF. DNA of the CDR3: TGTGCCAGCAGTTTAATAGTAGACACAGATACGCAGTATTTT.

This chain links TRBV4-1 with TRBJ2-4, with 9 bases aligning to TRBD2. The last part of the DNA fits TRBJ2-5 better; the J call may be wrong. Germline assignment: CDR1 MGHRA and CDR2 YSYEKL. The CDR3 totals 16 residues. CDR3 protein: CASSLRTSALVETQYF. CDR3 coding DNA: TGCGCCAGCAGCCTTAGGACTAGCGCACTGGTGGAGACCCAGTACTTC.

The J gene is TRBJ2-3, the V gene TRBV7-6; TRBD2 aligns across 10 bases. Unmatched junction bases numbered 3, after V lost 2 bases and J lost 7 bases. Per germline, CDR1 SGHVS and CDR2 FNYEAQ. This CDR3 is built from 14 residues. The CDR3 coding sequence is TGTGCCAGCAGCTTACGAGCGGGGGGGAATACGCAGTATTTT. This gives the protein CASSLRAGGNTQYF.

The V and J genes are TRBV30 and TRBJ2-5, with a tentative D call TRBD1 (5 bases). This CDR3 has 14 amino acids. Germline V gene data show CDR1 as GTSNPN and CDR2 as SVGIG (reference sequence). The V end was cut by 2 bases, the J end by 1 base, with 11 bases between. CDR3 in amino acids: CAWSSMDIQETQYF. In nucleotides, the CDR3 is TGTGCCTGGAGTTCCATGGACATCCAAGAGACCCAGTACTTC.